This TCR beta chain was captured in a study of blood T cell repertoires in COVID-19. About the research overall: Sites across the United States, Italy and Spain contributed samples from acute and convalescent COVID-19. Sample material is recorded as cDNA or gDNA derived from T cells, B-cell-depleted T cells, or PBMCs.

Source study methods: For nucleated cells, counts were estimated from reference gene primer amplification. Data came from immunoSEQ multiplex PCR; TCRdb stores just in-frame clones and leaves some out. The V and J calls and clone size come from that table; D and trimming were worked out from the DNA. This table has about 87,000 clones, roughly 87% appearing once. Enrollment of patients from Seattle took place during active infection, with longitudinal follow-up. The CDR3 has 14 residues. Germline V gene sequence: CDR1 MNHEY, CDR2 SMNVEV (reference sequence). With V trimmed by 2 bases and J by 10 bases, 3 bases remained unmatched.

The receptor was derived from a man between 18 and 29 years old with COVID-19, enrolled during active disease. Material: peripheral blood. The rearrangement links TRBV27 to TRBJ2-1; 12 bases match TRBD2. The CDR3 region is CASSLGGLAGEQFF. In DNA form, the CDR3 reads TGTGCCAGCAGTTTAGGGGGACTAGCGGGCGAGCAGTTCTTC.